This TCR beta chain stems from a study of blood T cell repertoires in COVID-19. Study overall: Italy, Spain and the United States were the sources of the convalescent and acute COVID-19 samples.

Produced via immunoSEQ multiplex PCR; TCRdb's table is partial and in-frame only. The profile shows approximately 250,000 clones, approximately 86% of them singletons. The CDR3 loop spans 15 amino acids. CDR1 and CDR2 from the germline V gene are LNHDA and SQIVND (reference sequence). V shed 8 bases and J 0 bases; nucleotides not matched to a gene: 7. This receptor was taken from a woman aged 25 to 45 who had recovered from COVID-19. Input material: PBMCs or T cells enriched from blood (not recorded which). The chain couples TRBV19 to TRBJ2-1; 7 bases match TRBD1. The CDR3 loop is CASLYRDSSYNEQFF. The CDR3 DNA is TGTGCCAGTCTATACCGGGACAGCTCCTACAATGAGCAGTTCTTC.